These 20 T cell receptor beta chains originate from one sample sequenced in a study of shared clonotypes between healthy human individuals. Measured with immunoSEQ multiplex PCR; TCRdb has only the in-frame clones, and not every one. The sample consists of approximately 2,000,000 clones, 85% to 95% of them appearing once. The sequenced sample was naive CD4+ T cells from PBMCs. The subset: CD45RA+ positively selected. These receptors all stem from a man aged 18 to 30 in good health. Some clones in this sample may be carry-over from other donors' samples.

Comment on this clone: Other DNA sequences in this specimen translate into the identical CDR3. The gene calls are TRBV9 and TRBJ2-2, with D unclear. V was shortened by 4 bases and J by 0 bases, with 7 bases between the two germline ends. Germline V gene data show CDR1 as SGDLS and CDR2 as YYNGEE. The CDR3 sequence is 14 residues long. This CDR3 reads CASSPLSNTGELFF. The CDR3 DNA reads TGTGCCAGCAGCCCTCTCTCGAACACCGGGGAGCTGTTTTTT.

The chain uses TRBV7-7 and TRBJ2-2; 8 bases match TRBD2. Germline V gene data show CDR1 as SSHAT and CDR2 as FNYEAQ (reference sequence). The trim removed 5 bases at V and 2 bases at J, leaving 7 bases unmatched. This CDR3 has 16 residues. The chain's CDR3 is CASSTTSGVNTGELFF. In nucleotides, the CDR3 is TGTGCCAGCAGCACAACTAGCGGAGTAAACACCGGGGAGCTGTTTTTT.

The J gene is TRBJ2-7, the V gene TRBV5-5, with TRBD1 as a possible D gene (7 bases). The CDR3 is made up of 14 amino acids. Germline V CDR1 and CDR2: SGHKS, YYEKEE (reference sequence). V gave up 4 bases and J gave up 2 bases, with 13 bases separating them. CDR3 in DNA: TGTGCCAGCAGCATGGGGGGACAGCCCTACGAGCAGTACTTC. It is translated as CASSMGGQPYEQYF.

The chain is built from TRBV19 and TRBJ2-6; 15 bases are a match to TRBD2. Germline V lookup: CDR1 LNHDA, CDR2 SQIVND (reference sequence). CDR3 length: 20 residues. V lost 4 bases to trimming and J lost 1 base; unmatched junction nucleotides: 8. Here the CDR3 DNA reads TGTGCCAGTAGTACCAACGGACTAGCGGGAGGGGGTTCTGGGGCCAACGTCCTGACTTTC. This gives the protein CASSTNGLAGGGSGANVLTF.

DNA for the CDR3: TGTGCCAGCAGCCTCATAGCGGCGAACACCGGGGAGCTGTTTTTT. Amino acids: CASSLIAANTGELFF. This chain links TRBV7-3 with TRBJ2-2; perhaps TRBD2 as D (6 bases). This CDR3 region has 15 residues. Trimming removed 5 bases at V and 0 bases at J, with 10 bases between. Germline values: CDR1 SGHTA, CDR2 FQGTGA.

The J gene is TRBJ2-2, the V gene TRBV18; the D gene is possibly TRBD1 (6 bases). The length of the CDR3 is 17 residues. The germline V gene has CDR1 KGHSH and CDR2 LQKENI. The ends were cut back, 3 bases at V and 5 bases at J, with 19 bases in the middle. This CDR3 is CASSPLTGGSVTGELFF. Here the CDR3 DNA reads TGTGCCAGCTCACCCCTGACAGGCGGGTCGGTTACCGGGGAGCTGTTTTTT.

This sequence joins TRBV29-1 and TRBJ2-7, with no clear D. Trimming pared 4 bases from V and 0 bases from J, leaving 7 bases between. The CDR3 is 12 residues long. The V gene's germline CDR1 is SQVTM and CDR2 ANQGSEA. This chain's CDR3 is CSVGPTSYEQYF. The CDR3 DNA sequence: TGCAGCGTTGGACCGACCTCCTACGAGCAGTACTTC.

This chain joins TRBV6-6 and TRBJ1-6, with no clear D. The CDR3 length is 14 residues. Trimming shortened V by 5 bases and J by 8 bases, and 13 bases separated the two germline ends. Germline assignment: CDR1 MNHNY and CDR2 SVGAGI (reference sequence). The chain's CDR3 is CASSPLSGDSPLHF. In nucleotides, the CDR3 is TGTGCCAGCAGTCCGCTCAGTGGCGATTCACCCCTCCACTTT.

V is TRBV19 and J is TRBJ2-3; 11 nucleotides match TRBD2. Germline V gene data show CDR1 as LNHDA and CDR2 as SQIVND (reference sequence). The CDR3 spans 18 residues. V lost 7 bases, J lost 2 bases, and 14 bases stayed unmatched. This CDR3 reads CASTPRRLAGGITDTQYF. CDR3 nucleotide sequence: TGTGCCAGTACCCCTCGGCGGCTAGCGGGAGGTATCACAGATACGCAGTATTTT.

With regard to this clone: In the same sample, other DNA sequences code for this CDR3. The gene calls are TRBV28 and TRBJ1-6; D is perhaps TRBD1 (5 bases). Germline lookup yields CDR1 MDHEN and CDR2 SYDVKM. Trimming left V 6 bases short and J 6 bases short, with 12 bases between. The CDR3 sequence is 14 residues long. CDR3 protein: CASSLGPSNSPLHF. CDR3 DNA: TGTGCCAGCAGCCTGGGACCGAGTAATTCACCCCTCCACTTT.

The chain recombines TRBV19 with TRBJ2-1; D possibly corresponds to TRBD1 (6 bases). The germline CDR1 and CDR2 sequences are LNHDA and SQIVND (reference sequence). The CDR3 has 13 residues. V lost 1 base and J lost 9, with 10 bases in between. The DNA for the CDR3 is TGTGCCAGTAGTATAGCCGGCAGGGGTGAGCAGTTCTTC. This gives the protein CASSIAGRGEQFF.

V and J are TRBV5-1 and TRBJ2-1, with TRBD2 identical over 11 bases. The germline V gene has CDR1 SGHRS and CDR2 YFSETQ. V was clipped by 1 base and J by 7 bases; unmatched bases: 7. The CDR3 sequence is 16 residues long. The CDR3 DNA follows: TGCGCCAGCAGCTTGACGGTAGCGGGAGGGTGGAATGAGCAGTTCTTC. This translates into CASSLTVAGGWNEQFF.

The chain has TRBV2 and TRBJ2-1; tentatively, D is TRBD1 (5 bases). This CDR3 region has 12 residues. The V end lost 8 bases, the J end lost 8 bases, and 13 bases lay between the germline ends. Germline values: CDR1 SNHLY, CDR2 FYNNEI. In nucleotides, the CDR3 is TGTGCCAGCCAAGGGGCAGGCGATGAGCAGTTCTTC. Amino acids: CASQGAGDEQFF.

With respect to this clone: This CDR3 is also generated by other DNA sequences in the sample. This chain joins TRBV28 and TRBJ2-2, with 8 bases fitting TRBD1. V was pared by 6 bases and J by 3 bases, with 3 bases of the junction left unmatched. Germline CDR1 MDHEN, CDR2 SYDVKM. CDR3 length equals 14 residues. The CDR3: CASRLQGDTGELFF. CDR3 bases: TGTGCCAGCAGACTACAGGGGGACACCGGGGAGCTGTTTTTT.

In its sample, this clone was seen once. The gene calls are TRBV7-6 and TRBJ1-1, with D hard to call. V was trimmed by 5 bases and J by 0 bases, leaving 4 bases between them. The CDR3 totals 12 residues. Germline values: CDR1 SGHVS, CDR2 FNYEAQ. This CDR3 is CASSPMNTEAFF. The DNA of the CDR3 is TGTGCCAGCAGCCCGATGAACACTGAAGCTTTCTTT.

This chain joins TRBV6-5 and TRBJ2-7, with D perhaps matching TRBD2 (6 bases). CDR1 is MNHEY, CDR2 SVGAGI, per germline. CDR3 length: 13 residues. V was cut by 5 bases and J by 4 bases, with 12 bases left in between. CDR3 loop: CASSRRGGYEQYF. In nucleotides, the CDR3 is TGTGCCAGCAGTAGGAGGGGTGGATACGAGCAGTACTTC.

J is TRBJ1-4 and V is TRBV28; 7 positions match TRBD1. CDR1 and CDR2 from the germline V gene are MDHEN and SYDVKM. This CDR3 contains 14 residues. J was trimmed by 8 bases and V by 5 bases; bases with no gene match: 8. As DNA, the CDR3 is TGTGCCAGCAGTATGACAGGGTTAGGAGAAAAACTGTTTTTT. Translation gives CASSMTGLGEKLFF.

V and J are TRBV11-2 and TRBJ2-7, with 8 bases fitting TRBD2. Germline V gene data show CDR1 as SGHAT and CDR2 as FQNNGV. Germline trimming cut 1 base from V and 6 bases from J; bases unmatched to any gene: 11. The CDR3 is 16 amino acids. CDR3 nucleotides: TGTGCCAGCAGCTTAGCAGATAGCGGGAAGGGAGTCGAGCAGTACTTC. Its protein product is CASSLADSGKGVEQYF.

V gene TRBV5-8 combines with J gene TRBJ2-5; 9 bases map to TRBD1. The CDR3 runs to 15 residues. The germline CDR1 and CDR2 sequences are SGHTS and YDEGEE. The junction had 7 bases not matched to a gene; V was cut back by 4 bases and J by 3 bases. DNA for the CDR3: TGTGCCAGCAGCCCAAGGGACAGGGATAAAGAGACCCAGTACTTC. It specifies CASSPRDRDKETQYF. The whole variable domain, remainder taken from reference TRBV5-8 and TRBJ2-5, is EAGVTQSPTHLIKTRGQQATLRCSPISGHTSVYWYQQALGLGLQFLLWYDEGEERNRGNFPPRFSGRQFPNYSSELNVNALELEDSALYLCASSPRDRDKETQYFGPGTRLLVL.

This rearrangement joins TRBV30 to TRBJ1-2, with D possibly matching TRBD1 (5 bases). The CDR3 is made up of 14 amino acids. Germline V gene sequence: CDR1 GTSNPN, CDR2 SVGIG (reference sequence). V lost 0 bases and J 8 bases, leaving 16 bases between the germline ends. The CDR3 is CAWSVVQIGGGYTF. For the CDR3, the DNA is TGTGCCTGGAGTGTAGTACAGATCGGGGGGGGCTACACCTTC.